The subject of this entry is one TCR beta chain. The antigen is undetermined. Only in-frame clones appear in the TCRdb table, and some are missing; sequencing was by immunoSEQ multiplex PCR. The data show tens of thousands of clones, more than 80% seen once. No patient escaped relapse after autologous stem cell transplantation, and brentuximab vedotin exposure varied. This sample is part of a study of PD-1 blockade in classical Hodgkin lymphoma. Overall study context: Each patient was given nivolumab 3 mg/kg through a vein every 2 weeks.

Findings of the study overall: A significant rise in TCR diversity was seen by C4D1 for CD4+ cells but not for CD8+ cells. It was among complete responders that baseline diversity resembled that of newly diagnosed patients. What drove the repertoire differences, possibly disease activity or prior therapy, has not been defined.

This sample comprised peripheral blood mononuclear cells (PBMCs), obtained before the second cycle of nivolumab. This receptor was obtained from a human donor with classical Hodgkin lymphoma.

The DNA for the CDR3 is TGTGCCAGCAGCTTGTCTCTAGCGGGGTTAAATACGCAGTATTTT. Its translation is CASSLSLAGLNTQYF. The chain uses TRBV5-8 and TRBJ2-3; 9 nucleotides agree with TRBD2. Per the germline V gene, CDR1 is SGHTS and CDR2 is YDEGEE. The length of the CDR3 is 15 residues. Trimming removed 1 base from V and 7 bases from J; junction bases left unmatched: 7.